This is a list of T cell receptor beta chains from one sample in a study of blood T cell repertoires in COVID-19. Using immunoSEQ multiplex PCR, the repertoire was profiled, and TCRdb retains in-frame clones only, with some absent. Of fewer than 350,000 clones listed, around 88% are singletons. Sequences were obtained from PBMCs or T cells enriched from blood (not recorded which). These receptor sequences come from a woman aged 40 to 50 who had recovered from COVID-19. Both conserved end residues are part of each CDR3. Each record gives: D gene, V gene, clone size, J gene, CDR3 length, CDR3 DNA, CDR3 protein. D genes are given only for firm matches. Size tells how often a clone was seen (once, few, many) or the class of an expanded clone, and some rows leave it out.

D gene: NA
V gene: TRBV5-1
clone size: NA
J gene: TRBJ2-5
CDR3 length: 13
CDR3 DNA: TGCGCCAGCAGCGCGGGACTCCAAGAGACCCAGTACTTC
CDR3 protein: CASSAGLQETQYF

D gene: NA
V gene: TRBV7-2
clone size: NA
J gene: TRBJ2-4
CDR3 length: 15
CDR3 DNA: TGTGCCAGCAGCCCGACAGTTTTAGCCAAAAACATTCAGTACTTC
CDR3 protein: CASSPTVLAKNIQYF

D gene: NA
V gene: TRBV2
clone size: NA
J gene: TRBJ2-3
CDR3 length: 11
CDR3 DNA: TGTGCCAGCGGCGGAACGAATACGCAGTATTTT
CDR3 protein: CASGGTNTQYF

D gene: TRBD2
V gene: TRBV9
clone size: NA
J gene: TRBJ2-3
CDR3 length: 14
CDR3 DNA: TGTGCCAGCTCCTTAGCGGGGGGCACAGATACGCAGTATTTT
CDR3 protein: CASSLAGGTDTQYF

D gene: TRBD2
V gene: TRBV19
clone size: NA
J gene: TRBJ2-7
CDR3 length: 16
CDR3 DNA: TGTGCCAGTAGTATATCAACGGGGCTAGCGGGAGCTCCCCAGTACTTC
CDR3 protein: CASSISTGLAGAPQYF

D gene: NA
V gene: TRBV15
clone size: NA
J gene: TRBJ2-2
CDR3 length: 16
CDR3 DNA: TGTGCCACCAGCAGAGATAAGGGAGTAAACCCCGGGGAGCTGTTTTTT
CDR3 protein: CATSRDKGVNPGELFF

D gene: NA
V gene: TRBV10-3
clone size: NA
J gene: TRBJ1-2
CDR3 length: 15
CDR3 DNA: TGTGCCATCAGTGAGTCGAGAGGTGCGAACTATGGCTACACCTTC
CDR3 protein: CAISESRGANYGYTF

D gene: TRBD2
V gene: TRBV4-1
clone size: NA
J gene: TRBJ2-4
CDR3 length: 17
CDR3 DNA: TGCGCCAGCAGCCGCGGACTAGCGGGAGGCGCCAAAAACATTCAGTACTTC
CDR3 protein: CASSRGLAGGAKNIQYF

D gene: NA
V gene: TRBV6-2/TRBV6-3
clone size: NA
J gene: TRBJ1-2
CDR3 length: 11
CDR3 DNA: TGTGCCAGCAGTTATATTAATGGCTACACCTTC
CDR3 protein: CASSYINGYTF

D gene: TRBD2
V gene: TRBV5-1
clone size: few
J gene: TRBJ2-3
CDR3 length: 16
CDR3 DNA: TGCGCCAGCCGACTGGGACTAGCGGCGACCACAGATACGCAGTATTTT
CDR3 protein: CASRLGLAATTDTQYF

D gene: TRBD1
V gene: TRBV7-8
clone size: NA
J gene: TRBJ1-4
CDR3 length: 15
CDR3 DNA: TGTGCCAGCAGCTACACAGGGGGCAGGACGGAAAAACTGTTTTTT
CDR3 protein: CASSYTGGRTEKLFF

D gene: NA
V gene: TRBV7-2
clone size: NA
J gene: TRBJ1-5
CDR3 length: 14
CDR3 DNA: TGTGCCAGCAGCTTCTGGGACAACGATCAGCCCCAGCATTTT
CDR3 protein: CASSFWDNDQPQHF

D gene: NA
V gene: TRBV28
clone size: NA
J gene: TRBJ2-7
CDR3 length: 15
CDR3 DNA: TGTGCCAGCAGTGGCCTCGGGGGGCGGCTACACGAGCAGTACTTC
CDR3 protein: CASSGLGGRLHEQYF

D gene: NA
V gene: TRBV4-3
clone size: NA
J gene: TRBJ2-2
CDR3 length: 13
CDR3 DNA: TGCGCCAGCAGCCAAGATGAGACCGGGAGGCTGTTTTTT
CDR3 protein: CASSQDETGRLFF